A selection of T cell receptor beta chains follows, all from one sample in a study of identifying expanded T cells in peripheral blood. Assay used: immunoSEQ multiplex PCR; TCRdb lists only in-frame clones, some missing. Of about 110,000 clones in the sample, 88% were seen once. What was sequenced was blood. These receptor sequences come from a person aged 18 to 69 in good health. CDR3s include the opening cysteine and the closing phenylalanine or tryptophan. A D gene is named only where the DNA matches it firmly.

j_call	d_call	v_call	cdr3_aa
TRBJ2-6	-	TRBV5-4	CASKGGNSLSGANVLTF
TRBJ1-1	-	TRBV7-9	CASSLGGVDTEAFF
TRBJ2-2	TRBD1	TRBV7-3	CASRPTGGPNTGELFF
TRBJ1-2	TRBD1	TRBV27	CASSLGTDTNYGYTF
TRBJ1-1	-	TRBV5-5	CASSLDLTNTEAFF
TRBJ2-7	-	TRBV5-1	CASSLDDPGRYEQYF
TRBJ1-3	-	TRBV13	CASSLVRATGSGNTIYF
TRBJ1-1	-	TRBV29-1	CSVEALGGAFF
TRBJ2-2	-	TRBV11-3	CASSGQATKGTGELFF
TRBJ2-1	TRBD1	TRBV15	CATSPNRGPDYNEQFF
TRBJ2-7	TRBD1	TRBV6-5	CASSRPAGQDYEQYF
TRBJ1-2	-	TRBV7-2	CASSVHQGSYTF
TRBJ1-3	-	TRBV19	CASSILRHSGNTIYF
TRBJ2-3	-	TRBV6-5	CASRGGFDTQYF
TRBJ2-1	-	TRBV2	CASSEEPSSYNEQFF
TRBJ2-2	TRBD1	TRBV4-1	CASKRDRKGTGELFF
TRBJ2-3	TRBD1	TRBV9	CASSVQGARGDTQYF
TRBJ1-5	-	TRBV19	CASSISAGLAQPQHF
TRBJ1-1	-	TRBV7-2	CASSLSLTGRTEAFF
TRBJ2-1	-	TRBV19	CASSTGVRYNEQFF
TRBJ2-1	TRBD2	TRBV4-2	CASSQESVGLAVEQFF
TRBJ1-1	TRBD1	TRBV6-5	CASSYRGQGGTEAFF
TRBJ1-5	-	TRBV19	CASSIGGTPYSNQPQHF
TRBJ2-7	-	TRBV27	CASRPLDRLNYEQYF
TRBJ2-4	-	TRBV9	CASSATVAKNIQYF
TRBJ2-5	-	TRBV5-1	CASSLSGGEETQYF